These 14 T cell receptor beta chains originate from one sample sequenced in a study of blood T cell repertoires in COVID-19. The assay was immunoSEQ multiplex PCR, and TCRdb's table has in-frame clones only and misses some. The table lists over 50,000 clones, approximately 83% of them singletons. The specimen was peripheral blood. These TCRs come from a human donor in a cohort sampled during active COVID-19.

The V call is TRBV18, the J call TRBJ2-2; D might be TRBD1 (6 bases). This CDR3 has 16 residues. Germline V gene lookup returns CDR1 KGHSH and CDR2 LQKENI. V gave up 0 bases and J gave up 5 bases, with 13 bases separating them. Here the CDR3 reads CASSPPGAPGTGELFF. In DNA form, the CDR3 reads TGTGCCAGCTCACCACCGGGGGCCCCGGGAACCGGGGAGCTGTTTTTT. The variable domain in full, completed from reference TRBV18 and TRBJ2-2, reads NAGVMQNPRHLVRRRGQEARLRCSPMKGHSHVYWYRQLPEEGLKFMVYLQKENIIDESGMPKERFSAEFPKEGPSILRIQQVVRGDSAAYFCASSPPGAPGTGELFFGEGSRLTVL.

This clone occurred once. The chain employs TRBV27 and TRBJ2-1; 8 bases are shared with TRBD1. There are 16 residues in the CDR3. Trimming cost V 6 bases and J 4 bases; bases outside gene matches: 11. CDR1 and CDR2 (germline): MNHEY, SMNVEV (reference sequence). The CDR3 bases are TGTGCCAGCAGAGATCCCATGACAGGGGATTACAATGAGCAGTTCTTC. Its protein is CASRDPMTGDYNEQFF.

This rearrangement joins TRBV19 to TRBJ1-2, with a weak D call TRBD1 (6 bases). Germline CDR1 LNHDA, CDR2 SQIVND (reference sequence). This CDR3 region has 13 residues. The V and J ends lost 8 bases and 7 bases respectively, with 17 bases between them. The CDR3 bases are TGTGCCAGTTCGGTGCAGGGGTTCTTTGGCTACACCTTC. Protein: CASSVQGFFGYTF.

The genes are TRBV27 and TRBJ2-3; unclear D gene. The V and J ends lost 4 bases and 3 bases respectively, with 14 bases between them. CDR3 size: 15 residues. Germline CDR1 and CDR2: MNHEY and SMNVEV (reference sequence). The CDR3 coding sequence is TGTGCCAGCAGTTCTCCCACTGTCTCAACAGATACGCAGTATTTT. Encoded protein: CASSSPTVSTDTQYF.

CDR3 region: CATSAPLGGETQYF. The CDR3 DNA sequence: TGTGCCACCAGTGCCCCCCTCGGAGGAGAGACCCAGTACTTC. The rearrangement joins TRBV24-1 to TRBJ2-5, with D possibly TRBD2 on 5 matching bases. Germline V lookup: CDR1 KGHDR, CDR2 SFDVKD. The V end was cut by 5 bases, the J end by 4 bases, with 13 bases between. The CDR3 loop spans 14 amino acids.

The CDR3 coding sequence is TGCGCCAGCAGCTTGGGGGCTAGCGGGGACAATGAGCAGTTCTTC. Protein sequence: CASSLGASGDNEQFF. The V call is TRBV5-1, the J call TRBJ2-1, with 9 nucleotides matching TRBD2. The germline gives CDR1 SGHRS, CDR2 YFSETQ. This CDR3 has 15 amino acids. Trimming removed 0 bases from V and 5 bases from J; junction bases left unmatched: 3.

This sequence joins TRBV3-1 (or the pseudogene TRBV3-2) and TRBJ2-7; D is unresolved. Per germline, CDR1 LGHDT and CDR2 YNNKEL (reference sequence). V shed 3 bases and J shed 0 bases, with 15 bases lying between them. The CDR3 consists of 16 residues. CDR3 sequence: CASSHAFPSGSYEQYF. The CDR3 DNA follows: TGTGCCAGCAGCCATGCCTTCCCATCCGGCTCCTACGAGCAGTACTTC.

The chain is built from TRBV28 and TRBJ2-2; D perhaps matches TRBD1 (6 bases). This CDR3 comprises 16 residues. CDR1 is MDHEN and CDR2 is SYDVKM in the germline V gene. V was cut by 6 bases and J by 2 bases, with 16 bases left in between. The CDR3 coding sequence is TGTGCCAGCAGGAACCCCTCGGACAGTAACACCGGGGAGCTGTTTTTT. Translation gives CASRNPSDSNTGELFF.

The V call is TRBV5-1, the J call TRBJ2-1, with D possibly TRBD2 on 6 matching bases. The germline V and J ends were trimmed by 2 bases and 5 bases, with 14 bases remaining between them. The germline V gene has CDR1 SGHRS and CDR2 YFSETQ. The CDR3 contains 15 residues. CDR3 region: CASSFAGRGDNEQFF. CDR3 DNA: TGCGCCAGCAGCTTCGCGGGGCGAGGGGACAATGAGCAGTTCTTC.

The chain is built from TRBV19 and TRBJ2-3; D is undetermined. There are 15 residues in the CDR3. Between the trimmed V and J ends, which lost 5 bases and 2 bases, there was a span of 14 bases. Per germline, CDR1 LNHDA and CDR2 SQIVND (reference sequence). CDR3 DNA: TGTGCCAGTAGTGAGCTAGGCAGTACCACAGATACGCAGTATTTT. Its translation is CASSELGSTTDTQYF.

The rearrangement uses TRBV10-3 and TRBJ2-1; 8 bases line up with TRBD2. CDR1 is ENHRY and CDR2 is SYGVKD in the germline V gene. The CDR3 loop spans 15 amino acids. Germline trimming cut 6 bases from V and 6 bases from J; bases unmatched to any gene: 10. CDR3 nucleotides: TGTGCCATCAGCCGTGGACTAGCTTCCAGCAATGAGCAGTTCTTC. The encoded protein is CAISRGLASSNEQFF.

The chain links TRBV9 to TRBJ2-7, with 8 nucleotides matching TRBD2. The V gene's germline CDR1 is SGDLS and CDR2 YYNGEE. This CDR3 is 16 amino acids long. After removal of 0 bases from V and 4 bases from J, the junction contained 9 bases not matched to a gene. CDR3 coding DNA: TGTGCCAGCAGCGTAGGTGGGGGACTAGTGGAGTACGAGCAGTACTTC. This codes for CASSVGGGLVEYEQYF.

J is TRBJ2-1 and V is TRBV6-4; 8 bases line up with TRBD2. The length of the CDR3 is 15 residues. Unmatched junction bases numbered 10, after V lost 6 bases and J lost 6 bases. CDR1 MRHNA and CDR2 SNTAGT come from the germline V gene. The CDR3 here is CASRPSGLGANEQFF. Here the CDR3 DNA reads TGTGCCAGCAGACCCTCGGGACTAGGGGCCAATGAGCAGTTCTTC.

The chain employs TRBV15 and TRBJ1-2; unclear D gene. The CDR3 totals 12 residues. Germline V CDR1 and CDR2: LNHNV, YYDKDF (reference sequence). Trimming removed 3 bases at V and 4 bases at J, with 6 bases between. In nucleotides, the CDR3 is TGTGCCACCAGCAGTGACACCTATGGCTACACCTTC. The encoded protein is CATSSDTYGYTF.